This T cell receptor (beta chain) was recorded in a study of cytomegalovirus exposure and HLA in healthy donors. Study background: A subsequent analysis stated that the roughly 120 validation repertoires were run on the same platform as the roughly 710 first-cohort repertoires. General study results and limits: It was found in a later analysis that first-cohort TCR clusters tended to co-occur in the 100 to 150 validation repertoires. The study listed approximately 160 cytomegalovirus-associated TCR beta chains.

Measured with immunoSEQ multiplex PCR; TCRdb has only the in-frame clones, and not every one. The data hold roughly 70,000 clones, with 95% to 96% observed a single time. V gave up 3 bases and J gave up 5 bases, with 24 bases separating them. The CDR3 runs to 18 residues. The germline V gene has CDR1 MGHDK and CDR2 SYGVNS. To note about this clone: The antigen is not known.

The receptor comes from a woman between 18 and 29 years old in good health and CMV-seropositive. The chain recombines TRBV25-1 with TRBJ2-3; tentative D call: TRBD1 (6 bases). Sequencing was done on a sample of PBMCs. Here the CDR3 DNA reads TGTGCCAGCAGTGACCGAGACACGGACAGTCCCCGAGGAGATACGCAGTATTTT. Amino acid sequence: CASSDRDTDSPRGDTQYF. Filled out from reference TRBV25-1 and TRBJ2-3, the complete variable domain reads EADIYQTPRYLVIGTGKKITLECSQTMGHDKMYWYQQDPGMELHLIHYSYGVNSTEKGDLSSESTVSRIRTEHFPLTLESARPSHTSQYLCASSDRDTDSPRGDTQYFGPGTRLTVL.